Described below is a single TCR beta chain sequence and its context. Its antigen is unknown. Stated time point: week 5, during vaccination. The content of each vaccine dose was 300 ug of mutant IDH1 20-mer peptide, and topical imiquimod accompanied it. This specimen belongs to a study of a mutant IDH1 vaccine in newly diagnosed glioma. Study-wide context: Once 4-6 weeks had passed after radiotherapy alone, vaccination started, or it started with temozolomide cycles. Study-wide points: Changes to the top peripheral T cell clonotypes appeared unrelated to pseudoprogression.

This CDR3 has 15 amino acids. Trimming took 5 bases from V and 2 from J, leaving 15 bases between them. In germline, CDR1 is SGHVS, CDR2 FQNEAQ. Clones were sequenced by immunoSEQ multiplex PCR, and TCRdb holds only the in-frame ones, with some missing. The repertoire has 40,000 or so clones, approximately 90% of them found once; the top ten carry over 2%. The source is a man in his fifties with glioma. V is TRBV7-8 and J is TRBJ2-5; no reliable D call. The specimen comprised PBMCs, sampled from a glioma patient whose treatment included an IDH1 peptide vaccine. The DNA of the CDR3 is TGTGCCAGCAGCCCCGGTGCTGGGTATCAAGAGACCCAGTACTTC. Protein product: CASSPGAGYQETQYF.